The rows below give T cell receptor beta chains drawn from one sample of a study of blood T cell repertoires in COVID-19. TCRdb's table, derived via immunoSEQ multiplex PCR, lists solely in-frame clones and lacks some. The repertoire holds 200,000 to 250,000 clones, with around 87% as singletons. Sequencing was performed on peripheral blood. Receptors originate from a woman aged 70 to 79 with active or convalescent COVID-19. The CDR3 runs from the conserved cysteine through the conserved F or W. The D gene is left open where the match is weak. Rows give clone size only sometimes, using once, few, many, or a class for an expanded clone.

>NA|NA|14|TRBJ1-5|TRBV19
CASSIQGTNQPQHF
TGTGCCAGTAGTATACAGGGGACCAATCAGCCCCAGCATTTT
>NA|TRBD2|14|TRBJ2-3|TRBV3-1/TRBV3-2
CASLGRGPTDTQYF
TGTGCCAGCCTGGGGAGGGGTCCCACAGATACGCAGTATTTT
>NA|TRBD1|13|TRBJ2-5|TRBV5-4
CATNRGLEETQYF
TGTGCCACTAACAGGGGGCTGGAAGAGACCCAGTACTTC
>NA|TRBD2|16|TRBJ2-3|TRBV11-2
CASSLGGGGATDTQYF
TGTGCCAGCAGCTTAGGAGGCGGGGGGGCGACAGATACGCAGTATTTT
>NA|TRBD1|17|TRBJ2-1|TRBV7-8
CASSSQGTATSYNEQFF
TGTGCCAGCAGCTCCCAAGGGACAGCTACGTCGTACAATGAGCAGTTCTTC
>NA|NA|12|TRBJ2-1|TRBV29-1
CSVAPDTDEQFF
TGCAGCGTTGCCCCCGATACGGATGAGCAGTTCTTC
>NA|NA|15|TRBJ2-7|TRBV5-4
CASSLDQAKSYEQYF
TGTGCCAGCAGCTTGGACCAGGCCAAGTCCTACGAGCAGTACTTC
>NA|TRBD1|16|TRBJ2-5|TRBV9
CASSVGGQGGRETQYF
TGTGCCAGCAGCGTAGGCGGACAGGGGGGTCGAGAGACCCAGTACTTC
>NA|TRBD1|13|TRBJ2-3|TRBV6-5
CASSYSPGQGEYF
TGTGCCAGCAGTTACTCCCCTGGACAGGGGGAGTATTTT
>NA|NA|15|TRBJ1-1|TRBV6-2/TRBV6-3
CASSPSPPSNTEAFF
TGTGCCAGCAGTCCCTCCCCCCCTTCGAACACTGAAGCTTTCTTT
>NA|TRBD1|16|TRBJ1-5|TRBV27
CASSMLTGPPNQPQHF
TGTGCCAGCAGTATGCTGACAGGGCCCCCTAATCAGCCCCAGCATTTT
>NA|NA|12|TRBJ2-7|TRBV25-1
CASTPGLTEQYF
TGTGCCAGCACTCCAGGGCTTACCGAGCAGTACTTC
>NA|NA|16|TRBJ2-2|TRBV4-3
CASSQDLGARNGELFF
TGCGCCAGCAGCCAAGATTTAGGGGCCCGGAACGGGGAGCTGTTTTTT
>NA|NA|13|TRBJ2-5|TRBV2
CASSTGIRETQYF
TGTGCCAGCAGTACGGGGATACGAGAGACCCAGTACTTC
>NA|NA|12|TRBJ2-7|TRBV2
CASRDNSYEQYF
TGTGCCAGCAGGGACAACTCCTACGAGCAGTACTTC
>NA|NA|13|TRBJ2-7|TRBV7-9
CASSFTSSYEQYF
TGTGCCAGCAGCTTCACCAGCTCCTACGAGCAGTACTTC
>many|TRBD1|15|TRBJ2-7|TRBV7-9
CASSPPGQGFFEQYF
TGTGCCAGCAGCCCTCCGGGACAGGGTTTCTTCGAGCAGTACTTC
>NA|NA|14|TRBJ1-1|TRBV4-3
CASSQAPGDTEAFF
TGCGCCAGCAGCCAAGCCCCGGGGGACACTGAAGCTTTCTTT
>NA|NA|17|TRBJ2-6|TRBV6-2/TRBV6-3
CASSYVPGYSGANVLTF
TGTGCCAGCAGTTACGTCCCGGGATACTCTGGGGCCAACGTCCTGACTTTC
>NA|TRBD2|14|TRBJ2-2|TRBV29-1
CSALAGGGAGELFF
TGCAGCGCCCTAGCGGGGGGGGGCGCCGGGGAGCTGTTTTTT
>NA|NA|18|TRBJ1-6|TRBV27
CASSLGLREGKVLPPLHF
TGTGCCAGCAGTTTAGGTCTCAGGGAAGGGAAAGTGTTGCCACCCCTCCACTTT
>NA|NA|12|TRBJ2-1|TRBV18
CASSPVRNEQFF
TGTGCCAGCTCACCAGTGAGGAATGAGCAGTTCTTC
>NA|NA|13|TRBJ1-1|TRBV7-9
CASSLEQNTEAFF
TGTGCCAGCAGCTTAGAGCAAAACACTGAAGCTTTCTTT
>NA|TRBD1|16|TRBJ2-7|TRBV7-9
CASSNHRDRAPYEQYF
TGTGCCAGCAGCAACCACCGGGACAGGGCACCCTACGAGCAGTACTTC
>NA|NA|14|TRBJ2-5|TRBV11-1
CASSLELSGETQYF
TGTGCCAGCAGCTTAGAACTCTCCGGGGAGACCCAGTACTTC
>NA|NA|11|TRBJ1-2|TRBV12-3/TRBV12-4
CASSPRAGHDF
TGTGCCAGCAGTCCCAGGGCAGGCCATGACTTC
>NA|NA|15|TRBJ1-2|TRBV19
CASTIQATANYGYTF
TGTGCCAGTACCATACAGGCGACAGCTAACTATGGCTACACCTTC
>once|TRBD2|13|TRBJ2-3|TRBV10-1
CATGEGGTDTQYF
TGCGCCACCGGGGAGGGCGGCACAGATACGCAGTATTTT
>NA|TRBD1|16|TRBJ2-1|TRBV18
CASSPVPGQGINEQFF
TGTGCCAGCTCACCAGTCCCGGGACAGGGGATCAATGAGCAGTTCTTC
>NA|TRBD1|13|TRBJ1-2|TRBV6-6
CASSPQGTYGYTF
TGTGCCAGCAGTCCACAGGGGACCTATGGCTACACCTTC
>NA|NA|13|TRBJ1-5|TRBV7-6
CASSLGRDQPQHF
TGTGCCAGCAGCTTAGGCAGGGATCAGCCCCAGCATTTT
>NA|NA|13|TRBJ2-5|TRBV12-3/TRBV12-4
CASSHPYEETQYF
TGTGCCAGCAGCCATCCCTACGAGGAGACCCAGTACTTC
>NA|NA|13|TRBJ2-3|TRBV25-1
CASSMTGTNTQYF
TGTGCCAGCAGTATGACCGGGACAAATACGCAGTATTTT
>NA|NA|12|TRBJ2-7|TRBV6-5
CASGLWRSEQYF
TGTGCCAGCGGACTGTGGCGAAGCGAGCAGTACTTC
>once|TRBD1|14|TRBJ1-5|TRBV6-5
CASNPRQGNQPQHF
TGTGCCAGCAATCCAAGACAGGGGAATCAGCCCCAGCATTTT
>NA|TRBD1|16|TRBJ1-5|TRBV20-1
CSASRWGQTSNQPQHF
TGCAGTGCTAGTCGTTGGGGACAGACTAGCAATCAGCCCCAGCATTTT
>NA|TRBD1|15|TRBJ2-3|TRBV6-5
CASRVTGGSTDTQYF
TGTGCCAGCAGAGTGACAGGGGGAAGCACAGATACGCAGTATTTT
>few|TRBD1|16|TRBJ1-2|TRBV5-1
CASSGPGTGGSDGYTF
TGCGCCAGCAGCGGACCCGGGACAGGTGGTTCGGATGGCTACACCTTC
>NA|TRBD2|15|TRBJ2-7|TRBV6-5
CASSYELAGGGEQYF
TGTGCCAGCAGTTACGAACTAGCGGGGGGGGGCGAGCAGTACTTC
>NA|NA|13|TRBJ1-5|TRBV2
CASSPGQNQPQHF
TGTGCCAGCAGTCCTGGACAGAATCAGCCCCAGCATTTT
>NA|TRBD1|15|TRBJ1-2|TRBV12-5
CASAPRTGGEKRYTF
TGTGCTAGTGCCCCCCGGACAGGAGGGGAGAAACGCTACACCTTC
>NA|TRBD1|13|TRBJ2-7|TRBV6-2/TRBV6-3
CASSSTGDGEQYF
TGTGCCAGCAGTTCCACAGGGGACGGCGAGCAGTACTTC
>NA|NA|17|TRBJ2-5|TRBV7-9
CASSLAVGTGEQETQYF
TGTGCCAGCAGCTTAGCAGTTGGGACGGGGGAGCAAGAGACCCAGTACTTC
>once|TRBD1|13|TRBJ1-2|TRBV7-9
CASSLDYGQGNTF
TGTGCCAGCAGCTTAGATTATGGACAGGGGAACACCTTC